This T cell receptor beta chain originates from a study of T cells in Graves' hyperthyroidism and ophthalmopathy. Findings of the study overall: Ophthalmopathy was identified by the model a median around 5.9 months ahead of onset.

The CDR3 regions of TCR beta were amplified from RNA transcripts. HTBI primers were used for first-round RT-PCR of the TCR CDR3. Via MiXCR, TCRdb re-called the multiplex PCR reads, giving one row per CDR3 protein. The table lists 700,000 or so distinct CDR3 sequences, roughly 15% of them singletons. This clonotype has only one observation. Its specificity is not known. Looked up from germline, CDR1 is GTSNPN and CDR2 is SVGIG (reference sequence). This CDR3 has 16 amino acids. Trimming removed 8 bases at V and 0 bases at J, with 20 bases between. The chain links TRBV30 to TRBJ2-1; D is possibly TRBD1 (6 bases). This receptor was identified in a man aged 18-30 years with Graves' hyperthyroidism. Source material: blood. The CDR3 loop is CAIPGHLISSYNEQFF. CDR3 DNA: TGTGCCATACCGGGACACTTGATTAGCTCCTACAATGAGCAGTTCTTC.